This T cell receptor beta chain was found in a study of T-cell reconstitution after alpha-beta-depleted transplantation in children. The TCRbeta library was prepared with unique molecular identifiers. From the PCR reads, TCRdb called clonotypes with MiXCR, one entry per CDR3 protein. The sample contains approximately 270,000 distinct CDR3 sequences, 9.9% of which appear only once. The CDR3 loop spans 14 amino acids. V was trimmed by 3 bases and J by 4 bases, leaving 13 bases between them. Germline-derived CDR1 and CDR2 are SGHVS and FNYEAQ. The chain has TRBV7-6 and TRBJ2-7, with D maybe TRBD2 (6 bases). Sequencing was performed on PBMCs from the stem cell graft donor, taken from the stem cell graft. The sequence derives from a human donor who donated a stem cell graft to a child with SCID. CDR3 bases: TGTGCCAGCAGCTTGGGGGGTGGGGTTTACGAGCAGTACTTC. Protein product: CASSLGGGVYEQYF.